This T cell receptor beta chain was sequenced for a study of cytomegalovirus exposure and HLA in healthy donors. Use of 60 Vbeta and 13 Jbeta primers characterized the PCR. Clones were read by immunoSEQ multiplex PCR, and TCRdb kept only the in-frame ones, dropping some. Of some 180,000 clones in the sample, roughly 73% were seen once. CDR1 SNHLY and CDR2 FYNNEI come from the germline V gene. Deletions cut 8 bases from V and 3 bases from J, with 16 bases between. The CDR3 extends over 14 amino acids. This clone was recorded a few times. Antigen unknown. Study outcomes and limitations: The authors judged a highly shared variant cluster likely a sequencing artifact.

The rearrangement links TRBV2 to TRBJ1-2, with D possibly being TRBD1 (6 bases). The clonotype comes from a young woman in good health and CMV-seronegative. The specimen was PBMCs. This CDR3 is CASRHRVIYYGYTF. The CDR3 coding sequence is TGTGCCAGCCGACACAGGGTAATATACTATGGCTACACCTTC.